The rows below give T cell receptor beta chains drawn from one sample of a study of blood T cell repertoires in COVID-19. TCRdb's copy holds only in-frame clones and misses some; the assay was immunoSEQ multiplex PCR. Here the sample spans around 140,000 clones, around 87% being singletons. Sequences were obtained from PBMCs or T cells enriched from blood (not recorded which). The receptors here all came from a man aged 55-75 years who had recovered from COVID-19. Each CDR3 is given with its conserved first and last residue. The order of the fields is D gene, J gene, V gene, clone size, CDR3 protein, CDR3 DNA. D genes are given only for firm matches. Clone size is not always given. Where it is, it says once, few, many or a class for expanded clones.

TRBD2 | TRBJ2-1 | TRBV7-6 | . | CASSLWLAGEGNEQFF | TGTGCCAGCAGCTTATGGCTAGCGGGAGAGGGCAATGAGCAGTTCTTC
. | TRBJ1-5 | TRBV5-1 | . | CASSLDSSRGQPQHF | TGCGCCAGCAGCTTGGACTCTTCCAGGGGTCAGCCCCAGCATTTT
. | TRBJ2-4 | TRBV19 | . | CASSSNRDGVIQYF | TGTGCCAGTAGTTCTAACAGGGATGGGGTCATTCAGTACTTC
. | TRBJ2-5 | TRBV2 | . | CASSEAQLAQETQYF | TGTGCCAGCAGTGAAGCGCAACTAGCACAAGAGACCCAGTACTTC
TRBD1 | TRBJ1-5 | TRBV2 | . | CASTGQENQPQHF | TGTGCCAGCACCGGACAGGAAAATCAGCCCCAGCATTTT
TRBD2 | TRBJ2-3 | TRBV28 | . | CASSSAGTSVIDTQYF | TGTGCCAGCAGTTCCGCCGGGACTAGCGTTATAGATACGCAGTATTTT
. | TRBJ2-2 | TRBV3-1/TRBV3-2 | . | CASSQRPGELFF | TGTGCCAGCAGCCAGCGCCCCGGGGAGCTGTTTTTT
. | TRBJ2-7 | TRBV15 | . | CATSRDSGVYEQYF | TGTGCCACCAGCAGAGATTCGGGAGTCTACGAGCAGTACTTC
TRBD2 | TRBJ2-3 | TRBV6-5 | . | CASSSGRAADTQYF | TGTGCCAGCAGTAGCGGGAGGGCAGCGGATACGCAGTATTTT
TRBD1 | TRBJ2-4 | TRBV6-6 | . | CASSSLTGTGTLAKNIQYF | TGTGCCAGCAGCTCCTTGACAGGGACGGGGACACTAGCCAAAAACATTCAGTACTTC
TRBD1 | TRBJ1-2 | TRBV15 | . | CATSRGQGGGYGYTF | TGTGCCACCAGCAGAGGACAGGGAGGTGGCTATGGCTACACCTTC
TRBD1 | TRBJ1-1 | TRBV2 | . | CASSLQGGTEAFF | TGTGCCAGCAGCTTACAGGGGGGAACTGAAGCTTTCTTT
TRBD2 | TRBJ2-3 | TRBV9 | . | CASSPTPAGLATSTDTQYF | TGTGCCAGCAGCCCGACTCCGGCGGGACTAGCGACTAGCACAGATACGCAGTATTTT
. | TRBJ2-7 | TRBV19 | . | CASARGRGTYEQYF | TGTGCCAGCGCCCGGGGAAGAGGGACTTACGAGCAGTACTTC
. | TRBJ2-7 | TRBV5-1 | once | CASSLDRSSYEQYF | TGCGCCAGCAGCTTGGACAGGAGCTCCTACGAGCAGTACTTC
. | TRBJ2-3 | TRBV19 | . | CASSRAGAGTDTQYF | TGTGCCAGTAGTCGGGCGGGGGCCGGCACAGATACGCAGTATTTT
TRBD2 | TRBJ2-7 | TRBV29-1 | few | CSVEDGGSYEQYF | TGCAGCGTTGAGGACGGGGGGTCCTACGAGCAGTACTTC
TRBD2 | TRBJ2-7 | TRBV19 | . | CASRTSGGGPGEQYF | TGTGCCAGTCGGACTAGCGGGGGGGGTCCGGGAGAGCAGTACTTC
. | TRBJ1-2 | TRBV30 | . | CAWSYSYGYTF | TGTGCCTGGAGTTACAGCTATGGCTACACCTTC
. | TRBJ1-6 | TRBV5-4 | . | CASSLWGGTNSPLHF | TGTGCCAGCAGCCTTTGGGGCGGAACTAATTCACCCCTCCACTTT
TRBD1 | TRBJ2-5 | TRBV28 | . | CASSFRDSQETQYF | TGTGCCAGCAGTTTCCGGGACAGCCAAGAGACCCAGTACTTC
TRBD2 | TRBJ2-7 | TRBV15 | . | CATSRETSGYPRNEQYF | TGTGCCACCAGCAGAGAAACTAGCGGGTATCCCCGGAACGAGCAGTACTTC
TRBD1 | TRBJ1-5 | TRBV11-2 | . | CASSFGQGYNQPQHF | TGTGCCAGCAGCTTTGGACAGGGCTACAATCAGCCCCAGCATTTT
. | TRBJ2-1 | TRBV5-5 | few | CASSLTLGLYNEQFF | TGTGCCAGCAGCTTGACCCTAGGCCTCTACAATGAGCAGTTCTTC
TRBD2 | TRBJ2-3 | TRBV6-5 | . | CASSRGGGTDTQYF | TGTGCCAGCAGTCGCGGGGGGGGCACAGATACGCAGTATTTT
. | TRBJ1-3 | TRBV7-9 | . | CASSLPGTGNTIYF | TGTGCCAGCAGCTTGCCAGGGACTGGAAACACCATATATTTT